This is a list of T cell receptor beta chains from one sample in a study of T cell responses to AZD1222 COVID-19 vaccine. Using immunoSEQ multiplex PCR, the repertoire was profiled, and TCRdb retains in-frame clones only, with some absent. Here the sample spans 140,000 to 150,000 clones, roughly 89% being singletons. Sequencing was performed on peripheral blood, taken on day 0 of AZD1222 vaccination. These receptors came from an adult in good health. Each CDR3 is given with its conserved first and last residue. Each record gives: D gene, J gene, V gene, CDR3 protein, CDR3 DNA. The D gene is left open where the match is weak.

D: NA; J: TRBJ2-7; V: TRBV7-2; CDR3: CASSLGAPSGGAYEQYF; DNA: TGTGCCAGCAGCTTAGGGGCCCCTTCCGGAGGGGCCTACGAGCAGTACTTC
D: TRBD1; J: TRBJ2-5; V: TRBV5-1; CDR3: CASSPGTEETQYF; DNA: TGCGCCAGCAGCCCCGGGACAGAAGAGACCCAGTACTTC
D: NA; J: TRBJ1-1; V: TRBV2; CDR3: CASSGGEGTEAFF; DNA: TGTGCCAGCAGTGGTGGGGAGGGCACTGAAGCTTTCTTT
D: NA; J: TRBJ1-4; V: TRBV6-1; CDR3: CASSEEGGLGEKLFF; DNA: TGTGCCAGCAGTGAAGAGGGTGGGCTGGGGGAAAAACTGTTTTTT
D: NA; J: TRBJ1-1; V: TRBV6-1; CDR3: CASSEEPQGPRTEAFF; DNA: TGTGCCAGCAGTGAAGAGCCCCAGGGGCCTAGAACTGAAGCTTTCTTT
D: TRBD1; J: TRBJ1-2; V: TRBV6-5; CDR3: CASSYRGTGHGYTF; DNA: TGTGCCAGCAGTTATCGAGGGACAGGGCATGGCTACACCTTC
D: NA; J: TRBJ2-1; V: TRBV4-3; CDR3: CASSQAKDYHIYNEQFF; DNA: TGCGCCAGCAGCCAAGCCAAGGACTACCATATCTACAATGAGCAGTTCTTC
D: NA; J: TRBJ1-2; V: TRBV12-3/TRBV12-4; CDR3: CASWGAYGYTF; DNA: TGTGCCAGCTGGGGGGCCTATGGCTACACCTTC
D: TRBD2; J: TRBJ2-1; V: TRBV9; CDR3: CASSVVAGGYNEQFF; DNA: TGTGCCAGCAGCGTAGTGGCGGGGGGGTACAATGAGCAGTTCTTC
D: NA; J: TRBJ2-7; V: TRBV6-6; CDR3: CASSSSGEQYF; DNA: TGTGCCAGCAGTTCGAGCGGGGAGCAGTACTTC
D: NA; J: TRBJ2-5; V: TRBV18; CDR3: CASSLSDETQYF; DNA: TGTGCCAGCTCCCTGTCGGATGAGACCCAGTACTTC
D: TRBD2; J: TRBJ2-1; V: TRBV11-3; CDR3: CASSSGTSGKKNHNEQFF; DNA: TGTGCCAGCAGCTCAGGGACTAGCGGAAAGAAGAACCACAATGAGCAGTTCTTC
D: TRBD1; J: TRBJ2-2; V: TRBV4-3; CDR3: CASSQYAGTGRTGELFF; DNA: TGCGCCAGCAGCCAGTATGCCGGGACAGGGAGGACCGGGGAGCTGTTTTTT
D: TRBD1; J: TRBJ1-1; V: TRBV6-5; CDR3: CASNADRGETEAFF; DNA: TGTGCCAGCAATGCAGACAGGGGGGAGACTGAAGCTTTCTTT
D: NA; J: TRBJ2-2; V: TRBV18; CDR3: CASSPPATDTGELFF; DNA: TGTGCCAGCTCACCACCGGCTACCGACACCGGGGAGCTGTTTTTT
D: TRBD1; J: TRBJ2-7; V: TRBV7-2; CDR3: CASNYRAQGAYEQYF; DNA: TGTGCCAGCAACTATAGGGCGCAGGGGGCCTACGAGCAGTACTTC
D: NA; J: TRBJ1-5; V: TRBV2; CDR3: CASSETMGPNNQPQHF; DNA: TGTGCCAGCAGTGAGACCATGGGACCGAACAATCAGCCCCAGCATTTT
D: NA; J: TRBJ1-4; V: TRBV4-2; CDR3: CASSHHGRVEKLFF; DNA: TGTGCCAGCAGCCATCACGGACGGGTTGAAAAACTGTTTTTT